These 4 T cell receptor beta chains came from one sample sequenced in a study of CD8+ T cells in alopecia areata. The treatment is: oral pan-JAK inhibitor, 5-10 mg twice daily. Following extraction, RNA underwent reverse transcription to cDNA, which served as the sequencing template. Profiled with immunoSEQ multiplex PCR; TCRdb holds only in-frame clones, not every one. The sample lists around 100,000 clones; approximately 70% were seen once. Sequencing was performed on CD8+ T cells sorted from blood, taken at approximately week 44, from a patient treated with tofacitinib. These receptors all come from a human donor with alopecia areata.

This clone was counted between two and nine times. This chain connects TRBV12-5 to TRBJ2-1; 8 nucleotides line up with TRBD1. The CDR3 sequence is 12 residues long. J gave up 4 bases and V 10 bases, and 3 bases lay outside the gene matches. Looked up from germline, CDR1 is LGHNT and CDR2 is FRNRAP. The CDR3 loop is CATTGGYNEQFF. The CDR3 coding sequence is TGTGCTACCACAGGGGGGTACAATGAGCAGTTCTTC.

The J gene is TRBJ1-2, the V gene TRBV7-9; 8 nucleotides agree with TRBD1. The CDR3 runs to 14 residues. Germline loops: CDR1 SEHNR, CDR2 FQNEAQ (reference sequence). CDR3 in DNA: TGTGTCTCCGGCCAGGGGGCGCCTAACTATGGCTACACCTTC. Residues: CVSGQGAPNYGYTF.

The V call is TRBV11-2, the J call TRBJ1-2; no definite D call. This CDR3 is 14 amino acids long. Per germline, CDR1 SGHAT and CDR2 FQNNGV. The germline V and J ends were trimmed by 1 base and 4 bases, with 10 bases remaining between them. The CDR3 reads CASSLVGSSYGYTF. CDR3 nucleotides: TGTGCCAGCAGCTTAGTGGGCTCCAGCTATGGCTACACCTTC.

This chain links TRBV7-2 with TRBJ2-5; D is uncertain. The CDR3 totals 15 residues. Trimming took 5 bases from V and 4 from J, leaving 17 bases between them. Germline-derived CDR1 and CDR2 are SGHTA and FQGNSA. CDR3 DNA: TGTGCCAGCAGCCTGTTCAGCCGCGCAAGAGAGACCCAGTACTTC. Residues: CASSLFSRARETQYF.